The 5 T cell receptor beta chains reported below all come from one sample, sequenced in a study of T-cell memory formation after mild COVID-19. TCRdb ran MiXCR on the 5' RACE reads and lists one entry per CDR3 protein. Of about 140,000 distinct CDR3 sequences listed, more than 12% are singletons. The specimen was PBMCs or a T cell subset sorted from them (not recorded which). The origin of the receptors is an adult woman who had mild COVID-19 (a few samples of this study predate the infection). Cell type and time point are not known.

In its sample, this clonotype was seen once. The gene calls are TRBV12-3 or TRBV12-4 and TRBJ1-2; D is undetermined. The CDR3 covers 16 residues. The V gene lost 5 bases and the J gene lost 4 bases, with 20 bases spanning the gap. CDR3 in DNA: TGTGCCAGCAGTACGTTTCTTCTCCGCGAGGCCTATGGCTACACCTTC. Protein product: CASSTFLLREAYGYTF.

In its sample, this clonotype was seen a few times. J is TRBJ2-1 and V is TRBV29-1; no reliable D call. Germline assignment: CDR1 SQVTM and CDR2 ANQGSEA. With 0 bases removed from V and 8 bases from J, the gap between germline ends came to 17 bases. The CDR3 contains 15 residues. Here the CDR3 reads CSVEESSAKVDEQFF. CDR3 DNA sequence: TGCAGCGTTGAAGAGAGCAGTGCGAAGGTGGATGAGCAGTTCTTC.

The chain uses TRBV18 and TRBJ1-1; D is perhaps TRBD1 (6 bases). The CDR3 covers 15 residues. Trimming pared 2 bases from V and 0 bases from J, leaving 10 bases between. Germline-derived CDR1 and CDR2 are KGHSH and LQKENI. The CDR3 sequence is CASSPLGQLNTEAFF. CDR3 DNA sequence: TGTGCCAGCTCACCATTAGGACAGCTGAACACTGAAGCTTTCTTT.

This clonotype has only a few counts. This sequence joins TRBV7-3 and TRBJ2-2; TRBD2 matches at 7 bases. CDR1 and CDR2 from the germline V gene are SGHTA and FQGTGA. The CDR3 runs 16 residues. With V trimmed by 5 bases and J by 0 bases, 6 bases remained unmatched. The CDR3 loop reads CASSPPGLSNTGELFF. CDR3 bases: TGTGCCAGCAGCCCGCCGGGACTATCGAACACCGGGGAGCTGTTTTTT.

This chain joins TRBV4-3 and TRBJ2-5; unclear D gene. CDR1 and CDR2 from the germline V gene are LGHNA and YSLEER. V was shortened by 0 bases and J by 5 bases, with 7 bases between the two germline ends. This CDR3 region has 13 residues. The CDR3 protein is CASSQDRAETQYF. The CDR3, as DNA: TGCGCCAGCAGCCAAGATAGAGCGGAGACCCAGTACTTC.